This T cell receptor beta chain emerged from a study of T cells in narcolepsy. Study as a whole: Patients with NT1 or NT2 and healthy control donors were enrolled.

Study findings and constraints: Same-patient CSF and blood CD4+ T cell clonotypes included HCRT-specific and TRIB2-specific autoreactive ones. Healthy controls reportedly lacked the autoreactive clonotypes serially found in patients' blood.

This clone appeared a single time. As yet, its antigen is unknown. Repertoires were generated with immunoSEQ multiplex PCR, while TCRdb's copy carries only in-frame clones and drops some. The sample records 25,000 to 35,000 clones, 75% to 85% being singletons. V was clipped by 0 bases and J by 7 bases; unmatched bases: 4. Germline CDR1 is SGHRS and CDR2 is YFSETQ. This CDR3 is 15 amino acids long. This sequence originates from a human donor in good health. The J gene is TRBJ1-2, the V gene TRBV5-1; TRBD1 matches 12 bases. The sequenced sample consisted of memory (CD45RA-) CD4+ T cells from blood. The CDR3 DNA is TGCGCCAGCAGCTTGGATGGGACAGGGGGCTTTGGCTACACCTTC. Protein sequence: CASSLDGTGGFGYTF.